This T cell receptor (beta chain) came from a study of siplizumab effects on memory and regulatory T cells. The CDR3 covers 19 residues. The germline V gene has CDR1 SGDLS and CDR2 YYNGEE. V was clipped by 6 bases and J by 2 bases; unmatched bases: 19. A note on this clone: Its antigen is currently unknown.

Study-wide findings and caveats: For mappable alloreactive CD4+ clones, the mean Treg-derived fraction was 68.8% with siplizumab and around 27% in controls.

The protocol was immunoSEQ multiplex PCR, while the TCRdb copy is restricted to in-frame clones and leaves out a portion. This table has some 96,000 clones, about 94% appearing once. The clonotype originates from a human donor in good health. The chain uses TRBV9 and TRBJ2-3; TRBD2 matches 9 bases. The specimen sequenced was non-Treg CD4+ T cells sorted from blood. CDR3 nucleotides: TGTGCCAGCACCCCTACGAAGGGCGTTGCTAGCGGGATCACAGATACGCAGTATTTT. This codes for CASTPTKGVASGITDTQYF.